This TCR beta chain stems from a study of cytomegalovirus exposure and HLA in healthy donors. Broader study findings: In an earlier analysis, about 87% or about 30%: the productive usage of most TCR beta V segments.

Concerning this clone: Its antigen remains unknown.

PCR was performed using 60 Vbeta and 13 Jbeta primers. TCRdb's copy holds only in-frame clones and misses some; the assay was immunoSEQ multiplex PCR. This sample carries over 120,000 clones, more than 75% of them seen once, and the ten largest clones take 2% to 2.5%. V was clipped by 3 bases and J by 0 bases; unmatched bases: 3. Germline V gene data show CDR1 as SGHNT and CDR2 as YYREEE (reference sequence). The length of the CDR3 is 16 residues. This chain uses TRBV5-4 with TRBJ2-4, with 10 bases matching TRBD2. The specimen sequenced was PBMCs. The receptor was derived from a man in his fifties or sixties in good health and CMV-seronegative. CDR3 nucleotide sequence: TGTGCCAGCAGCTCTGGACTAGCGGTAGCCAAAAACATTCAGTACTTC. Translation gives CASSSGLAVAKNIQYF.